The T cell receptor beta chain described here comes from a study of monozygotic twins with inflammatory bowel disease. Whole-study results and caveats: Limited power may explain why concordant and discordant twins showed no difference in repertoire similarity. Among IBD patients, fewer clonotypes were shared with others than among healthy twins, especially with disease activity. Results did not support any single strong IBD-associated signal or clonotype.

A note on this clonotype: Its antigen is currently unknown.

Each CDR3 protein gets one entry in TCRdb, which reprocessed the 5' RACE reads and gives no DNA. The ten top clones account for under 2.5%, within a sample of about 330,000 distinct CDR3 sequences. The CDR3 loop spans 14 amino acids. Looked up from germline, CDR1 is SGHTA and CDR2 is FQGNSA. The draw for each donor consisted of a single 2.5 ml blood sample. The origin of this receptor is a human donor with ulcerative colitis or Crohn's disease, or a healthy co-twin of an affected twin (not recorded which). Sequencing was done on a sample of blood. V usage is TRBV7-2 and J usage is TRBJ1-2; TCRdb names TRBD1, which stays unverified in the absence of DNA. CDR3 sequence reads: CASSLVAGEGGYTF.